Listed below are T cell receptor beta chains from one sample, sequenced in a study of T-cell memory formation after mild COVID-19. TCRdb fed the 5' RACE reads into MiXCR, producing one record per CDR3 protein. The top ten hold under 15% of the sample, which has 400,000 to 550,000 distinct CDR3 sequences, approximately 23% seen once. Sequences were obtained from PBMCs or a T cell subset sorted from them (not recorded which). These TCRs come from an adult woman who had mild COVID-19 (a few samples of this study predate the infection). Cell type and time point are not known. CDR3s include the opening cysteine and the closing phenylalanine or tryptophan. The order of the fields is J gene, V gene, D gene, clone size, CDR3 DNA, CDR3 protein. D genes are given only for firm matches. Clone size appears in some rows only: once, few, many, or a class for an expanded clone.

>TRBJ2-3|TRBV7-9|TRBD2|NA
TGTGCCAGCAGTGGACTAGCGGGAGGTGCAGATACGCAGTATTTT
CASSGLAGGADTQYF
>TRBJ2-5|TRBV20-1|NA|NA
TGCAGTGCTAGAGATCAAACGGGCAGGGTAGAGACCCAGTACTTC
CSARDQTGRVETQYF
>TRBJ2-3|TRBV5-1|TRBD2|few
TGCGCCAGCAGCTCAGGGACTAGCGGGACGGGGGATACGCAGTATTTT
CASSSGTSGTGDTQYF
>TRBJ2-1|TRBV7-2|NA|NA
TGTGCCAGCAGCTCTAGCGGTAGGGGGTCCTACAATGAGCAGTTCTTC
CASSSSGRGSYNEQFF
>TRBJ1-1|TRBV6-5|NA|NA
TGTGCCAGCAGGGACGTAGGGGGACCTAACACTGAAGCTTTCTTT
CASRDVGGPNTEAFF
>TRBJ2-1|TRBV7-6|NA|few
TGTGCCAGCAGCCCAACGGTGCGGCCCAATGAGCAGTTCTTC
CASSPTVRPNEQFF
>TRBJ2-5|TRBV12-3/TRBV12-4|TRBD1|once
TGTGCCAGCATCTTAAGAGGGACAGGGGAGACCCAGTACTTC
CASILRGTGETQYF
>TRBJ2-3|TRBV7-6|NA|NA
TGTGCCAGCAGCTCCCCCTTTCAATCAGATACGCAGTATTTT
CASSSPFQSDTQYF
>TRBJ2-5|TRBV5-1|NA|few
TGCGCCAGCAGCTTCAGGGTTAGAGAGACCCAGTACTTC
CASSFRVRETQYF
>TRBJ1-5|TRBV2|TRBD1|NA
TGTGCCAGCAGTTTACAGGGGTTCCAGCCCCAGCATTTT
CASSLQGFQPQHF
>TRBJ2-1|TRBV7-3|TRBD2|few
TGTGCCAGCAGCTTTCGGCTAGCGGGTTACCATGAGCAGTTCTTC
CASSFRLAGYHEQFF
>TRBJ2-7|TRBV7-2|NA|few
TGTGCCAGCAGCTTTAGATCGCGGACTACGACCGCCTACGAGCAGTACTTC
CASSFRSRTTTAYEQYF
>TRBJ2-1|TRBV30|NA|NA
TGTGCCTGGAGTGAAGGACTATATGAGCAGTTCTTC
CAWSEGLYEQFF
>TRBJ2-3|TRBV24-1|NA|many
TGTGCCACCAGTGATTTGAAGTTTGCAGGGGTAGATACGCAGTATTTT
CATSDLKFAGVDTQYF
>TRBJ2-7|TRBV6-2/TRBV6-3|TRBD2|few
TGTGCCAGCAGAACTAGCGCCTACGAGCAGTACTTC
CASRTSAYEQYF
>TRBJ2-7|TRBV12-3/TRBV12-4|TRBD2|few
TGTGCCAGCAGTTTAGCGGGAGGGCGGAACGAGCAGTACTTC
CASSLAGGRNEQYF
>TRBJ2-2|TRBV4-1|NA|few
TGCGCCAGCAGCCAAGGTTGGAGGCCTCCCGAAGGGGAGCTGTTTTTT
CASSQGWRPPEGELFF
>TRBJ2-5|TRBV3-2|NA|NA
TGTGCCAGCAGCCAAGAGCTACTCGACACAGCCCAGTACTTC
CASSQELLDTAQYF
>TRBJ2-3|TRBV3-1|NA|few
TGTGCCAGCAGGCTCGAAGCGACTAGCACAGATACGCAGTATTTT
CASRLEATSTDTQYF
>TRBJ2-3|TRBV24-1|NA|NA
TGTGCCACCAGTGATTTGCAGTTGGGGGACGCAGATACGCAGTATTTT
CATSDLQLGDADTQYF
>TRBJ2-3|TRBV25-1|NA|NA
TGTGCCACCAGGACATTCACAGATACGCAGTATTTT
CATRTFTDTQYF
>TRBJ1-5|TRBV12-3/TRBV12-4|NA|few
TGTGCCAGCAGTCGGTCGGGGCAGCATAGCAATCAGCCCCAGCATTTT
CASSRSGQHSNQPQHF
>TRBJ2-6|TRBV7-6|NA|few
TGTGCCAGCAGCTTGTATCGTTCGGGCTCTGGGGCCAACGTCCTGACTTTC
CASSLYRSGSGANVLTF
>TRBJ1-6|TRBV27|TRBD1|few
TGTGCCAGCAGTACCAGCCGGACAGGGGGCGGTAATTCACCCCTCCACTTT
CASSTSRTGGGNSPLHF
>TRBJ2-7|TRBV30|NA|once
TGTGCCTGGAGTCCGATCGCCAGGAGCTCCTACGAGCAGTACTTC
CAWSPIARSSYEQYF
>TRBJ2-7|TRBV7-9|NA|NA
TGTGCCAGCAGCTCCCCCCGCGACGGCGGCGTGAACGAGCAGTACTTC
CASSSPRDGGVNEQYF
>TRBJ2-1|TRBV3-2|NA|NA
TGTGCCAGCAGTCTCCGGGTACCGGACTCCTGCTCCTACAATGAGCAGTTCTTC
CASSLRVPDSCSYNEQFF
>TRBJ2-3|TRBV2|NA|NA
TGTGCCAGCAGTGAGTGGGGGGGCCGACCAGATACGCAGTATTTT
CASSEWGGRPDTQYF
>TRBJ2-6|TRBV6-5|NA|few
TGTGCCAGCAAGCACCGGGCCGACTCCTCTGGGGCCAACGTCCTGACTTTC
CASKHRADSSGANVLTF
>TRBJ1-1|TRBV12-3/TRBV12-4|NA|NA
TGTGCCAGCAGTTTAAACGAACTGGGGCCTGAAGCTTTCTTT
CASSLNELGPEAFF
>TRBJ2-3|TRBV29-1|NA|NA
TGCAGCGTCAAGGCTGGCACAGATACGCAGTATTTT
CSVKAGTDTQYF
>TRBJ1-2|TRBV7-6|TRBD1|few
TGTGCCAGCAGCCTCACCGGGACAGGGGTTTGGGGCTACACCTTC
CASSLTGTGVWGYTF
>TRBJ2-7|TRBV4-3|NA|NA
TGCGCCAGCAGCCAAGAGGTCGGAACAGGCGCGGACGGCGAGCAGTACTTC
CASSQEVGTGADGEQYF
>TRBJ2-7|TRBV7-2|NA|NA
TGTGCCAGCAGCTTCGCCCGGGACCTCGAGCAGTACTTC
CASSFARDLEQYF
>TRBJ2-6|TRBV30|NA|NA
TGTGCCTGGAGTGAGCTGAGCTCTGGGGCCAACGTCCTGACTTTC
CAWSELSSGANVLTF
>TRBJ1-4|TRBV29-1|TRBD1|few
TGCAGCGTTCCGTCACAGGGGTCAACTAATGAAAAACTGTTTTTT
CSVPSQGSTNEKLFF
>TRBJ2-5|TRBV7-2|NA|few
TGTGCCAGCAGCTTAGCCGGGGGACGGATGCAAGAGACCCAGTACTTC
CASSLAGGRMQETQYF
>TRBJ2-2|TRBV5-4|NA|NA
TGTGCCAGCGGGGGGGCCGGGAACACCGGGGAGCTGTTTTTT
CASGGAGNTGELFF
>TRBJ2-5|TRBV10-2|TRBD2|few
TGCGCCAGCAGGAGAGCTAGCGGATTCCAAGAGACCCAGTACTTC
CASRRASGFQETQYF
>TRBJ2-7|TRBV27|TRBD2|NA
TGTGCCGTTCAACCAGCGGGGGGGCGGCCTGGAGAGCAGTACTTC
CAVQPAGGRPGEQYF